One and the same sample provided the 22 T cell receptor beta chains below, sequenced in a study of blood T cell repertoires in COVID-19. The table came from immunoSEQ multiplex PCR; TCRdb's copy has only in-frame clones and leaves some out. The sample yields about 250,000 clones, 84% seen once. The sample taken for sequencing was peripheral blood. All receptors come from a man aged 45-65 years with acute or convalescent COVID-19.

The CDR3 loop reads CASTGTSGGPPPMEQYF. In DNA form, the CDR3 reads TGTGCCAGCACAGGGACTAGCGGGGGGCCACCCCCTATGGAGCAGTACTTC. The V call is TRBV2, the J call TRBJ2-7; 15 bases agree with TRBD2. This CDR3 has 17 residues. The germline V gene encodes CDR1 SNHLY and CDR2 FYNNEI. The V and J ends lost 7 bases and 7 bases, in that order; junction bases with no gene match: 14.

This rearrangement joins TRBV7-3 to TRBJ2-3; D call uncertain. Trimming removed 5 bases at V and 2 bases at J, with 8 bases between. Germline V gene sequence: CDR1 SGHTA, CDR2 FQGTGA. The CDR3 has 13 amino acids. In nucleotides, the CDR3 is TGTGCCAGCAGCGAAGCAAACACAGATACGCAGTATTTT. This sequence encodes CASSEANTDTQYF.

The chain employs TRBV2 and TRBJ1-5; perhaps TRBD1 as D (6 bases). V lost 7 bases to trimming and J lost 3 bases, with 13 bases between them. This CDR3 is 14 amino acids long. The germline gives CDR1 SNHLY, CDR2 FYNNEI. CDR3 in amino acids: CASMPDRNNQPQHF. In nucleotides, the CDR3 is TGTGCCAGCATGCCAGACAGGAACAATCAGCCCCAGCATTTT.

The CDR3 bases are TGTGCCACCAGCAGAGATCGGGGGGAAGGTCGCGAGCAGTACTTC. It translates to CATSRDRGEGREQYF. The gene calls are TRBV15 and TRBJ2-7; the match to TRBD2 covers 7 bases. The CDR3 has 15 residues. Per the germline V gene, CDR1 is LNHNV and CDR2 is YYDKDF (reference sequence). Trimming removed 0 bases from V and 6 bases from J; junction bases left unmatched: 8.

Here the CDR3 reads CASSLGRGGQDTQYF. DNA for the CDR3: TGTGCCAGCAGCTTGGGTAGGGGGGGCCAAGATACGCAGTATTTT. This chain uses TRBV5-5 with TRBJ2-3; D might be TRBD2 (7 bases). Germline assignment: CDR1 SGHKS and CDR2 YYEKEE (reference sequence). V was shortened by 0 bases and J by 5 bases, with 13 bases between the two germline ends. The length of the CDR3 is 15 residues.

This clone was seen once. V is TRBV6-5 and J is TRBJ1-1; perhaps TRBD1 as D (5 bases). This CDR3 is 11 amino acids long. Germline V gene sequence: CDR1 MNHEY, CDR2 SVGAGI. Trimming left V 11 bases short and J 4 bases short, with 11 bases between. The CDR3 region has the DNA TGTGCCGTCCAGGGATTCACTGAAGCTTTCTTT. It translates to CAVQGFTEAFF.

The chain carries TRBV19 and TRBJ2-6, with 8 positions matching TRBD1. V shed 5 bases, J shed 4 bases, and the junction held 7 bases outside the gene matches. Germline-derived CDR1 and CDR2 are LNHDA and SQIVND (reference sequence). The CDR3 runs to 16 residues. The CDR3 nucleotides are TGTGCCAGTAGTCACGGGGACAGGCTCGGGGCCAACGTCCTGACTTTC. It is translated as CASSHGDRLGANVLTF. Supplemented by reference TRBV19 and TRBJ2-6, the full variable domain reads DGGITQSPKYLFRKEGQNVTLSCEQNLNHDAMYWYRQDPGQGLRLIYYSQIVNDFQKGDIAEGYSVSREKKESFPLTVTSAQKNPTAFYLCASSHGDRLGANVLTFGAGSRLTVL.

V is TRBV5-1 and J is TRBJ2-6; tentative D call: TRBD2 (7 bases). The CDR3 runs to 20 residues. V was pared by 4 bases and J by 2 bases, with 25 bases between. Germline V CDR1 and CDR2: SGHRS, YFSETQ. CDR3: CASSREGGGGRGAGANVLTF. The DNA of the CDR3 is TGCGCCAGCAGCCGGGAAGGGGGTGGCGGGAGAGGGGCTGGGGCCAACGTCCTGACTTTC.

This chain uses TRBV14 with TRBJ1-2; 7 bases align to TRBD1. CDR1 and CDR2 from the germline V gene are SGHDN and FVKESK. This CDR3 comprises 15 residues. The junction had 8 bases not matched to a gene; V was cut back by 0 bases and J by 7 bases. Here the CDR3 reads CASSQDSRQGVGYTF. Here the CDR3 DNA reads TGTGCCAGCAGCCAAGATAGTCGGCAGGGGGTTGGCTACACCTTC. Using reference TRBV14 and TRBJ1-2 for the parts outside the CDR3, the full variable domain is EAGVTQFPSHSVIEKGQTVTLRCDPISGHDNLYWYRRVMGKEIKFLLHFVKESKQDESGMPNNRFLAERTGGTYSTLKVQPAELEDSGVYFCASSQDSRQGVGYTFGSGTRLTVV.

The chain carries TRBV5-1 and TRBJ2-7, with TRBD1 matching over 9 bases. The CDR3 is 15 residues long. V gave up 5 bases and J gave up 5 bases; unmatched junction bases: 11. CDR1 and CDR2 from the germline V gene are SGHRS and YFSETQ. Here the CDR3 DNA reads TGCGCCAGCAGGCCAGTAGGGACAGGGTTGGACGAGCAGTACTTC. It encodes CASRPVGTGLDEQYF.

This clone was counted once. J is TRBJ1-1 and V is TRBV30; D unresolved. The CDR3 is made up of 15 amino acids. Germline CDR1 reads GTSNPN; CDR2 reads SVGIG (reference sequence). V lost 5 bases and J lost 0, with 16 bases in between. The CDR3 DNA follows: TGTGCCTGGGGCGGTCTTGAGGGCTTGAACACTGAAGCTTTCTTT. The encoded protein is CAWGGLEGLNTEAFF.

Here the CDR3 DNA reads TGTGCCATCAGCAGGGAGGGGAACAGCTATGGCTACACCTTC. Protein: CAISREGNSYGYTF. The chain carries TRBV10-3 and TRBJ1-2, with TRBD1 as a possible D gene (5 bases). The CDR3 has 14 residues. V was trimmed by 6 bases and J by 4 bases, leaving 15 bases between them. CDR1 and CDR2 from the germline V gene are ENHRY and SYGVKD.

V is TRBV5-1 and J is TRBJ2-2; 7 nucleotides align to TRBD1. V dropped 0 bases and J dropped 0; count of bases not matched to a gene: 2. CDR3 length: 16 residues. From germline, CDR1 is SGHRS and CDR2 YFSETQ. The CDR3 region is CASSLGRGPNTGELFF. The CDR3 DNA sequence: TGCGCCAGCAGCTTGGGTAGGGGGCCGAACACCGGGGAGCTGTTTTTT.

This clone was seen only once. One end of the junction does not line up with germline, which may come from a read error. The chain employs TRBV6-1 and TRBJ1-5; 8 bases map to TRBD1. The CDR3 is made up of 15 amino acids. The germline gives CDR1 MNHNS, CDR2 SASEGT. CDR3: CASREGQGPQGPQHF. The CDR3 nucleotides read TGTGCCAGCAGGGAAGGACAGGGCCCCCAGGGGCCCCAGCATTTT.

The chain couples TRBV27 to TRBJ1-6; no reliable D call. CDR3 length: 12 residues. The ends were cut back, 8 bases at V and 4 bases at J, with 6 bases in the middle. Germline lookup yields CDR1 MNHEY and CDR2 SMNVEV (reference sequence). This CDR3 reads CASSSYNSPLHF. CDR3 nucleotide sequence: TGTGCCAGCTCGAGTTATAATTCACCCCTCCACTTT.

V usage is TRBV6-5 and J usage is TRBJ1-1; weak D call: TRBD1 (6 bases). V gave up 2 bases and J gave up 6 bases, with 13 bases separating them. Germline-derived CDR1 and CDR2 are MNHEY and SVGAGI. The CDR3 loop spans 14 amino acids. CDR3 in DNA: TGTGCCAGCAGTTACCAAAAATCAGGGGCTGAAGCTTTCTTT. It is translated as CASSYQKSGAEAFF.

The chain uses TRBV10-3 and TRBJ2-5, with D unclear. CDR3 size: 11 residues. The germline gives CDR1 ENHRY, CDR2 SYGVKD. Trimming shortened V by 8 bases and J by 2 bases, and 6 bases separated the two germline ends. CDR3 sequence: CAIPPQETQYF. CDR3 DNA sequence: TGTGCCATCCCCCCTCAAGAGACCCAGTACTTC.

The table lists this clone with a count of one. The gene calls are TRBV27 and TRBJ2-7; D gene uncertain. CDR1 is MNHEY, CDR2 SMNVEV, per germline (reference sequence). The V and J ends lost 4 bases and 7 bases respectively, with 11 bases between them. The CDR3 covers 12 residues. CDR3 loop: CASSSYPAEQYF. The CDR3 DNA is TGTGCCAGCAGTTCTTACCCTGCGGAGCAGTACTTC.

This sequence joins TRBV27 and TRBJ2-3; perhaps TRBD2 as D (6 bases). V lost 3 bases to trimming and J lost 1 base, with 17 bases between them. Germline loops: CDR1 MNHEY, CDR2 SMNVEV (reference sequence). The CDR3 covers 17 residues. The CDR3 nucleotides are TGTGCCAGCAGTTTTGGTCTTATTGGCGGGGGCACAGATACGCAGTATTTT. Its translation: CASSFGLIGGGTDTQYF.

This clone turned up a few times. The genes are TRBV5-4 and TRBJ2-1; 10 nucleotides match TRBD1. CDR1 and CDR2 from the germline V gene are SGHNT and YYREEE (reference sequence). This CDR3 spans 15 amino acids. Trimming at V came to 5 bases and at J to 2 bases, leaving 4 bases not matched to a gene. The CDR3 coding sequence is TGTGCCAGCAGTACGGGACAGGGGACCTACAATGAGCAGTTCTTC. Residues: CASSTGQGTYNEQFF.

The chain has TRBV6-6 and TRBJ2-5; TRBD2 matches 12 bases. The CDR3 extends over 15 amino acids. The germline CDR1 and CDR2 sequences are MNHNY and SVGAGI (reference sequence). The junction had 11 bases not matched to a gene; V was cut back by 10 bases and J by 5 bases. The CDR3 spells CATDARTSGDETQYF. The CDR3 nucleotides read TGTGCCACCGATGCCAGGACTAGCGGGGACGAGACCCAGTACTTC.

This rearrangement joins TRBV5-1 to TRBJ2-3; 11 nucleotides align to TRBD2. The CDR3 totals 17 residues. Losses at the gene ends were 1 base for V and 2 bases for J; bases not matched to a gene: 6. Germline values: CDR1 SGHRS, CDR2 YFSETQ. The CDR3 nucleotides are TGCGCCAGCAGCTTGATGGCTAGCGGGGGGCCCACAGATACGCAGTATTTT. This translates into CASSLMASGGPTDTQYF. Drawing the rest from reference TRBV5-1 and TRBJ2-3, the complete variable domain is KAGVTQTPRYLIKTRGQQVTLSCSPISGHRSVSWYQQTPGQGLQFLFEYFSETQRNKGNFPGRFSGRQFSNSRSEMNVSTLELGDSALYLCASSLMASGGPTDTQYFGPGTRLTVL.